A single T cell receptor (beta chain) is shown here with its context. Trimming cost V 3 bases and J 2 bases; bases outside gene matches: 6. Germline V gene data show CDR1 as WSHSY and CDR2 as SAAADI. The CDR3 consists of 16 residues. The protocol was immunoSEQ multiplex PCR, while the TCRdb copy is restricted to in-frame clones and leaves out a portion. The sample consists of approximately 34,000 clones, roughly 94% of them appearing once. The data were obtained in a study of T cell changes during pregnancy in multiple sclerosis. The chain carries TRBV10-2 and TRBJ2-2; 7 bases align to TRBD1. Specimen: CD4+ T cells from peripheral blood mononuclear cells, collected after pregnancy. This clonotype was sampled from a female donor with multiple sclerosis, enrolled in a pregnancy study. CDR3 residues: CASSETGALNTGELFF. CDR3 DNA sequence: TGCGCCAGCAGTGAAACAGGGGCCTTAAACACCGGGGAGCTGTTTTTT.